The source of this TCR beta chain is a study of shared clonotypes between healthy human individuals. Study at large: Per donor, three plates held CD4 naive cells, three held CD4 memory, two held CD8 naive and one held CD8 memory. Study-wide results and caveats: Non-shared clonotypes had lower generation probabilities than those shared by all four donors.

In germline, CDR1 is MNHEY, CDR2 SMNVEV (reference sequence). This CDR3 comprises 17 residues. V shed 2 bases and J shed 4 bases, with 21 bases lying between them. Note on this clone: Its specificity is unknown.

TCRdb's table, derived via immunoSEQ multiplex PCR, lists solely in-frame clones and lacks some. The sample records approximately 530,000 clones, about 96% being singletons. Sequencing was done on a sample of naive CD4+ T cells sorted from blood. Regarding subset: CD45RA+ positively selected. The chain joins TRBV27 to TRBJ2-7; D is tentatively TRBD1 or TRBD2 (5 bases each). This TCR came from a woman younger than 45 in good health. CDR3 nucleotides: TGTGCCAGCAGTTTAAATTCTCGGGACCCCCTGAATTACGAGCAGTACTTC. As protein: CASSLNSRDPLNYEQYF.